This TCR beta chain emerged from a study of OX40 agonist ivuxolimab in advanced cancers. Study-level information: Each patient was given ivuxolimab into a vein every 2 weeks, at 0.01 to 10 mg/kg. Dose-escalation patients were diagnosed with hepatocellular carcinoma, melanoma, renal cell cancer or head and neck cancer. Anti-PD-1, anti-PD-L1 or anti-CTLA-4 therapy given earlier was allowed, and roughly 40% had some.

The CDR3 loop spans 13 amino acids. Germline-derived CDR1 and CDR2 are GTSNPN and SVGIG (reference sequence). V shed 3 bases and J shed 5 bases, with 10 bases lying between them. Study-level findings and limits: Low normalized T-cell clonal expansion was also seen in some nonresponders.

Repertoires were generated with immunoSEQ multiplex PCR, while TCRdb's copy carries only in-frame clones and drops some. This sample has about 100,000 clones, with 89% found just once. With regard to this clone: Its antigen is still unknown.

The sequence was collected from an adult with an advanced solid tumor such as melanoma, head and neck, liver or kidney cancer. This specimen was CD4+ or CD8+ T cells sorted from blood, taken in a trial of the OX40 agonist ivuxolimab. V and J are TRBV30 and TRBJ1-4, with D possibly matching TRBD1 (6 bases). CDR3 DNA sequence: TGTGCCTGGAGCCGGGACATGAATGAAAAACTGTTTTTT. The encoded protein is CAWSRDMNEKLFF. Based on the CDR3 plus reference TRBV30 and TRBJ1-4, the full variable domain is SQTIHQWPATLVQPVGSPLSLECTVEGTSNPNLYWYRQAAGRGLQLLFYSVGIGQISSEVPQNLSASRPQDRQFILSSKKLLLSDSGFYLCAWSRDMNEKLFFGSGTQLSVL.